These 4 T cell receptor beta chains were sequenced from one sample in a study of molecular identifiers for immune sequencing clone quantification (dated 2018 in TCRdb). The method was PCR. Sequencer: Illumina HiSeq 4000. TCRdb took the public reads, trimmed them with fastp at Q25, ran MiXCR for clone calling and kept in-frame beta chains. Rows are combined by CDR3 protein, so each entry shows the most common genes and DNA. This sample lists 75,000 to 100,000 distinct CDR3 sequences; around 20% were detected once. The ten top clones hold roughly 0.8% of the sample. The sequenced material came from naive CD8+ T cells from blood, with Jurkat cell RNA spiked in. The cell subset or site label on this specimen signifies: FACS-sorted CD8+CD4-CCR7+CD45RA+ naive T cells. The receptors come from a human donor in good health. Some libraries in this study had Jurkat cell RNA spiked in.

In its sample, this clonotype was seen once. With a much larger clone just one base away, this may be a read error. The chain combines TRBV7-3 with TRBJ2-3, with D perhaps TRBD2 (5 bases). Germline V CDR1 and CDR2: SGHTA, FQGTGA. The CDR3 is made up of 14 amino acids. The CDR3 coding sequence is TGTGCCGGCAGCTTAACCGGGGGCACAGATACGCAGTATTTT. Protein sequence: CAGSLTGGTDTQYF.

This clonotype was observed many times. The chain links TRBV11-2 to TRBJ2-2; TRBD1 or TRBD2 may be the D gene (5 bases each). This CDR3 has 20 amino acids. Trimming pared 2 bases from V and 3 bases from J, leaving 25 bases between. Germline V gives CDR1 SGHAT, CDR2 FQNNGV. The CDR3 loop is CASSLRGVEEREPHTGELFF. CDR3 DNA: TGTGCCAGCAGCTTACGAGGGGTAGAGGAACGGGAACCACACACCGGGGAGCTGTTTTTT.

In its sample, this clonotype was seen many times. The chain couples TRBV12-3 or TRBV12-4 to TRBJ1-3; D uncertain. The CDR3 length is 15 residues. With 4 bases removed from V and 7 bases from J, the gap between germline ends came to 17 bases. CDR3 sequence: CASSSPREGWNTIYF. The CDR3 bases are TGTGCCAGCAGTTCCCCAAGGGAGGGATGGAACACCATATATTTT.

This clonotype occurred many times. V and J are TRBV5-5 and TRBJ1-2; tentatively, D is TRBD1 (6 bases). Trimming shortened V by 4 bases and J by 1 base, and 17 bases separated the two germline ends. The germline V gene encodes CDR1 SGHKS and CDR2 YYEKEE (reference sequence). The CDR3 loop spans 16 amino acids. This CDR3 is CASSPGQSSSNYGYTF. The CDR3 DNA reads as TGTGCCAGCAGCCCAGGACAGTCCAGCAGTAACTATGGCTACACCTTC.